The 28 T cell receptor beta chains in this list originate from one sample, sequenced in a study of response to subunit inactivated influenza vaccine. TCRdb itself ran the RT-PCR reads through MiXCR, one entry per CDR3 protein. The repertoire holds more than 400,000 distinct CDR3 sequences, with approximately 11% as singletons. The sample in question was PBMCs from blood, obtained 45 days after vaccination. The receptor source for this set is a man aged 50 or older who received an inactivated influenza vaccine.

The CDR3 DNA is TGTGCCAGCAGCCGGGGGGTCTTTCAAGAGACCCAGTACTTC. This encodes CASSRGVFQETQYF. The chain uses TRBV5-6 and TRBJ2-5; TRBD2 matches 7 bases. Looked up from germline, CDR1 is SGHDT and CDR2 is YYEEEE. Trimming cost V 4 bases and J 2 bases; bases outside gene matches: 5. This CDR3 is built from 14 residues.

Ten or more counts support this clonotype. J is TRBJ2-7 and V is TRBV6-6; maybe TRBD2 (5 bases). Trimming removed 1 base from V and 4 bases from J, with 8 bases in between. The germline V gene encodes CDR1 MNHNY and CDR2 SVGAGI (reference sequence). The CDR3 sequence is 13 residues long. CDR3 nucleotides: TGTGCCAGCAGTTACTTTCCGGGGTACGAGCAGTACTTC. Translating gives CASSYFPGYEQYF.

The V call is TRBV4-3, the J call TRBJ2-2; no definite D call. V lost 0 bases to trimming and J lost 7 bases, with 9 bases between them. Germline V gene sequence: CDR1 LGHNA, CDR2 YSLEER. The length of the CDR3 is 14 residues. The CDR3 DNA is TGCGCCAGCAGCCAAGATCAAGGGTTCGGGGAGCTGTTTTTT. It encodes CASSQDQGFGELFF.

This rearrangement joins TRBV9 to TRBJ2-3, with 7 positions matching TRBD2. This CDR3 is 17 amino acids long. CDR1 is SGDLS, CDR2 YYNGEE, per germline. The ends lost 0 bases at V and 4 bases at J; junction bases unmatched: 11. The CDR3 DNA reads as TGTGCCAGCAGCGTAGCATCGGGGGGTCGGGCCCCAGATACGCAGTATTTT. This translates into CASSVASGGRAPDTQYF.

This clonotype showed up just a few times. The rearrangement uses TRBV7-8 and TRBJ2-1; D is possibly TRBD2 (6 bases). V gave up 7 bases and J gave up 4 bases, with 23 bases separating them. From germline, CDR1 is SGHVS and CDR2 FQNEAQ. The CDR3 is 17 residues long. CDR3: CASIHSPRTTRYNEQFF. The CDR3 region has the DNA TGTGCCAGCATCCATTCTCCCCGGACTACCAGATACAATGAGCAGTTCTTC.

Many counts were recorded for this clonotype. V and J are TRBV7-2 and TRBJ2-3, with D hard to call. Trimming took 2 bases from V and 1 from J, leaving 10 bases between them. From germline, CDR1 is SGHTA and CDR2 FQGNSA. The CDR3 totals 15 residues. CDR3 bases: TGTGCCAGCAGCTTATTCGGGCTGGGCACAGATACGCAGTATTTT. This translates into CASSLFGLGTDTQYF.

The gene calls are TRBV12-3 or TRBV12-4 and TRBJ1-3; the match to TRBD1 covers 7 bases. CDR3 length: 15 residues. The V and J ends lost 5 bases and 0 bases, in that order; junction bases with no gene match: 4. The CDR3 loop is CASSTGTDSGNTIYF. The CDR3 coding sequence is TGTGCCAGCAGTACCGGGACAGACTCTGGAAACACCATATATTTT.

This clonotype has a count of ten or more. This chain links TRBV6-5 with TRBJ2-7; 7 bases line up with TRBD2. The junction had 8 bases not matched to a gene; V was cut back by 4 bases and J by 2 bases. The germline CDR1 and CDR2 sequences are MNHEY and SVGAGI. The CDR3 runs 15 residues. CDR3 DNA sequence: TGTGCCAGCAGTTTGGGGGGGACCACCACCTACGAGCAGTACTTC. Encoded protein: CASSLGGTTTYEQYF.

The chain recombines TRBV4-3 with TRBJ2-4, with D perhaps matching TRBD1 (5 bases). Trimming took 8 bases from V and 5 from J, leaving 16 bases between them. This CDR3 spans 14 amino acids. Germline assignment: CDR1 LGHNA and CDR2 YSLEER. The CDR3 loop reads CASAPQGNENIQYF. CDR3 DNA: TGCGCCAGCGCCCCCCAGGGCAACGAAAACATTCAGTACTTC.

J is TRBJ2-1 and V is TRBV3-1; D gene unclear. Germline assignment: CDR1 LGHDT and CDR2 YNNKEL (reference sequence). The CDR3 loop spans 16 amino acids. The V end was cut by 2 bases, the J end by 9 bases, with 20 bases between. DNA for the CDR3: TGTGCCAGCAGCCAATTACCCCCATCTAGGTTAGGTGAGCAGTTCTTC. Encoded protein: CASSQLPPSRLGEQFF.

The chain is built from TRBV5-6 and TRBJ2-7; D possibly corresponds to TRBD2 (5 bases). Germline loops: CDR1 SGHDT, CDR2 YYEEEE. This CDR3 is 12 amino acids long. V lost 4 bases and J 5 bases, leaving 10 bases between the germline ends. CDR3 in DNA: TGTGCCAGCAGCCCGAGAGGGAACGAGCAGTACTTC. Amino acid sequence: CASSPRGNEQYF.

The chain's CDR3 is CSIPTANTQYF. The CDR3 bases are TGCAGCATCCCGACGGCAAATACGCAGTATTTT. This chain connects TRBV29-1 to TRBJ2-3; D call uncertain. The CDR3 extends over 11 amino acids. Trimming pared 8 bases from V and 7 bases from J, leaving 13 bases between. Germline V gene data show CDR1 as SQVTM and CDR2 as ANQGSEA.

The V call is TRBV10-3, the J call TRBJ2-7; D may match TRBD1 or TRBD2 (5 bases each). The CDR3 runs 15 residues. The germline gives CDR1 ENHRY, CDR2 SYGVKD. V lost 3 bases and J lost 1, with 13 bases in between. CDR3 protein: CAISDPGRDSYEQYF. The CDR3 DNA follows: TGTGCCATCAGTGATCCGGGACGGGATTCCTACGAGCAGTACTTC.

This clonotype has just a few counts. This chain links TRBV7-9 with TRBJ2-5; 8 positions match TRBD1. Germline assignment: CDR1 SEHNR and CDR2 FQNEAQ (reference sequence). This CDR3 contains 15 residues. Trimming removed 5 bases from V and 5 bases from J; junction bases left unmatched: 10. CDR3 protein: CASSQVTGVLETQYF. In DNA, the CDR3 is TGTGCCAGCAGCCAAGTGACAGGGGTCCTGGAGACCCAGTACTTC.

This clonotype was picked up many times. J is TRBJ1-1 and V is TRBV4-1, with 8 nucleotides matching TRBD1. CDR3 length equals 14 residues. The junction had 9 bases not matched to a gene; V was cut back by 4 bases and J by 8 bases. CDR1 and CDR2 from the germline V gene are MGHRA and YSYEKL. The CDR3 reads CASSRTGLTGEAFF. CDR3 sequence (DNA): TGCGCCAGCAGCCGGACAGGGTTGACGGGGGAAGCTTTCTTT.

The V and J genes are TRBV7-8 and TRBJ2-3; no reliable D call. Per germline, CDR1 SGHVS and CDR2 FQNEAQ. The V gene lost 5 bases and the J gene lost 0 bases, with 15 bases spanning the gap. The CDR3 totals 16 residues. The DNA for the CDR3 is TGTGCCAGCAGCCCCCGGAGTTCCCCCAGCACAGATACGCAGTATTTT. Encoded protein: CASSPRSSPSTDTQYF.

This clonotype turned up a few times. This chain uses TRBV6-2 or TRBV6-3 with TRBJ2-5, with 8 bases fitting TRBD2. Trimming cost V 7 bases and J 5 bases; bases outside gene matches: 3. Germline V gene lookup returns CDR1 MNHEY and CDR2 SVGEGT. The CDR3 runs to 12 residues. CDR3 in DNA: TGTGCCAGCAAGACTAGCGCGGAGACCCAGTACTTC. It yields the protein CASKTSAETQYF.

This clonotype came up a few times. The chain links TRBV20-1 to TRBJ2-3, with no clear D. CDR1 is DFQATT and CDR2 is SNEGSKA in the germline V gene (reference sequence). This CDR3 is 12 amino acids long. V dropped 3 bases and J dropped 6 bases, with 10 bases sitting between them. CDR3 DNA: TGCAGTGCTAGCGACCAGGCGGATACGCAGTATTTT. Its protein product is CSASDQADTQYF.

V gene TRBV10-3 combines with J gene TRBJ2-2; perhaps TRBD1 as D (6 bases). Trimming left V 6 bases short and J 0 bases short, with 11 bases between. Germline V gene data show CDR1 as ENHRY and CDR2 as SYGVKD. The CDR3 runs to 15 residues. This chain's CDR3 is CAISTGHPNTGELFF. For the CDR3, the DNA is TGTGCCATCAGCACGGGACACCCGAACACCGGGGAGCTGTTTTTT.

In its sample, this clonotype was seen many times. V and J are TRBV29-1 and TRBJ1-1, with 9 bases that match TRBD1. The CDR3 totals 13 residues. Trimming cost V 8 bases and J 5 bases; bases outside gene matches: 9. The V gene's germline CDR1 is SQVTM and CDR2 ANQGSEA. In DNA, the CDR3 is TGCAGCACGAGCGGGACAGGGTATACTGAAGCTTTCTTT. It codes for CSTSGTGYTEAFF.

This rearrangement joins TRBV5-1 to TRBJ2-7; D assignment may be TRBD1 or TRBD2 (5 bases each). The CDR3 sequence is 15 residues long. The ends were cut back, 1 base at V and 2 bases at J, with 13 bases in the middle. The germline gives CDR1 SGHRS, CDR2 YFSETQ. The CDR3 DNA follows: TGCGCCAGCAGCTTGTCGGGGCAGCCGACCTACGAGCAGTACTTC. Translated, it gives CASSLSGQPTYEQYF.

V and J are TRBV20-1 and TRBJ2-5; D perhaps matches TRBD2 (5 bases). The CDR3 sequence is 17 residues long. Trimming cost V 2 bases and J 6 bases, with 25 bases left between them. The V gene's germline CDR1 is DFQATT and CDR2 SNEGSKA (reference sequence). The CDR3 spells CSARRRDWRAPGQTQYF. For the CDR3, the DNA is TGCAGTGCTAGACGACGGGATTGGCGGGCCCCGGGTCAGACCCAGTACTTC.

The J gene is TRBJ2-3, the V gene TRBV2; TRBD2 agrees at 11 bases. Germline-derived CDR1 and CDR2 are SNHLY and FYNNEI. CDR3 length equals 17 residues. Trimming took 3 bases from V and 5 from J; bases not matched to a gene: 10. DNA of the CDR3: TGTGCCAGCAGTGAGCTTCGCCTAGCGGGAGGAGAAGATACGCAGTATTTT. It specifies CASSELRLAGGEDTQYF.

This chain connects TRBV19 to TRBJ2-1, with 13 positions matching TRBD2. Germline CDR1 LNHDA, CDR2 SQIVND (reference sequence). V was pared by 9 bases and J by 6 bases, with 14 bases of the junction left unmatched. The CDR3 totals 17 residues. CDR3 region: CASSRVITSGRANEQFF. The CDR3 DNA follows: TGTGCCAGCAGCCGCGTAATTACTAGCGGGAGGGCCAATGAGCAGTTCTTC.

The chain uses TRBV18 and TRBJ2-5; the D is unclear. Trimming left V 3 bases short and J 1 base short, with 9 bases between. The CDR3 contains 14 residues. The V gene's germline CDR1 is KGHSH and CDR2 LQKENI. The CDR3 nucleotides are TGTGCCAGCTCACCTACGGACGCCCAAGAGACCCAGTACTTC. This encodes CASSPTDAQETQYF.

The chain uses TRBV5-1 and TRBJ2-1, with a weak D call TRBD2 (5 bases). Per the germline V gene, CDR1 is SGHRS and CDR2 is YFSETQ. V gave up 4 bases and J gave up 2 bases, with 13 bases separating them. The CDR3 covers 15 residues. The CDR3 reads CASSGFDGAYNEQFF. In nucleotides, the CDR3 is TGCGCCAGCAGCGGCTTCGACGGGGCCTACAATGAGCAGTTCTTC.

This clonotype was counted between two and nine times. The CDR3 nucleotides are TGCGCCAGCAGCTTCTTACCCAGAAGTTCCTACGAGCAGTACTTC. Its protein is CASSFLPRSSYEQYF. The chain couples TRBV5-1 to TRBJ2-7; D not resolved. This CDR3 is built from 15 residues. Germline-derived CDR1 and CDR2 are SGHRS and YFSETQ. Trimming pared 2 bases from V and 1 base from J, leaving 13 bases between.

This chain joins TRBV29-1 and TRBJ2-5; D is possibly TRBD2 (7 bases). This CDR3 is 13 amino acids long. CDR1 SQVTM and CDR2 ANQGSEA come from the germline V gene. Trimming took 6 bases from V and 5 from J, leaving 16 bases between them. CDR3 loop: CSVRGGGWETQYF. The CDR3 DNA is TGCAGCGTACGGGGCGGGGGCTGGGAGACCCAGTACTTC.